The 23 T cell receptor beta chains listed next were all sequenced from one sample in a study of technical replicates of blood from several donors. Some clones are missing from TCRdb's copy, which holds only in-frame ones; the method was immunoSEQ multiplex PCR. The table has tens of thousands of clones, approximately 86% seen once. Material: PBMCs. Receptors originate from a human donor in good health. Some clones in this sample may be carry-over from other donors' samples.

The chain combines TRBV4-3 with TRBJ2-2, with D perhaps TRBD2 (6 bases). The CDR3 sequence is 15 residues long. From germline, CDR1 is LGHNA and CDR2 YSLEER. Trimming cost V 2 bases and J 4 bases, with 11 bases left between them. The CDR3 here is CASSQLIGGTGELFF. The CDR3 bases are TGCGCCAGCAGCCAACTTATCGGGGGCACCGGGGAGCTGTTTTTT.

The V call is TRBV5-5, the J call TRBJ2-5, with TRBD2 matching 11 bases. This CDR3 has 19 residues. Germline-derived CDR1 and CDR2 are SGHKS and YYEKEE (reference sequence). J was trimmed by 1 base and V by 4 bases; bases with no gene match: 15. The CDR3 reads CASSQTLAGVFIPQETQYF. CDR3 nucleotides: TGTGCCAGCAGCCAAACACTAGCGGGAGTATTTATCCCCCAAGAGACCCAGTACTTC.

The J gene is TRBJ2-7, the V gene TRBV21-1; TRBD2 reflects the table's D call only, with no check against the DNA. TRBV21-1 is deemed a pseudogene. The CDR3 runs 14 residues. The CDR3 sequence: CASRGLAGVAEQYF. The CDR3 nucleotides read TGTGCCAGCCGCGGACTAGCGGGAGTTGCCGAGCAGTACTTC.

The chain is built from TRBV6-1 and TRBJ2-7; tentative D call: TRBD2 (6 bases). Germline CDR1 MNHNS, CDR2 SASEGT. The CDR3 covers 14 residues. Trimming took off 6 bases at V and 1 base at J, with 13 bases between the two ends. The DNA of the CDR3 is TGTGCCAGCAGACCTATGACTAGTTCCTACGAGCAGTACTTC. Translated, it gives CASRPMTSSYEQYF.

In nucleotides, the CDR3 is TGTGCCAGTAGTGTAACAGGGTCGGGCACTGAAGCTTTCTTT. It is translated as CASSVTGSGTEAFF. The chain combines TRBV19 with TRBJ1-1; a weak D match, TRBD1 (6 bases). This CDR3 is built from 14 residues. The germline V and J ends were trimmed by 5 bases and 4 bases, with 14 bases remaining between them. Per the germline V gene, CDR1 is LNHDA and CDR2 is SQIVND (reference sequence).

The V gene is TRBV4-1, the J gene TRBJ2-3, with D perhaps matching TRBD1 (5 bases). The CDR3 extends over 15 amino acids. Germline V CDR1 and CDR2: MGHRA, YSYEKL. Trimming left V 0 bases short and J 1 base short, with 8 bases between. This CDR3 reads CASSQEVRGTDTQYF. CDR3 DNA: TGCGCCAGCAGCCAAGAGGTCAGGGGCACAGATACGCAGTATTTT.

The chain couples TRBV7-2 to TRBJ1-3; possible D gene TRBD1, 6 bases. The CDR3 has 13 amino acids. Germline V gene data show CDR1 as SGHTA and CDR2 as FQGNSA. V was shortened by 5 bases and J by 2 bases, with 7 bases between the two germline ends. CDR3 DNA: TGTGCCAGCAGCCGACAGGCTGGAAACACCATATATTTT. Amino acids: CASSRQAGNTIYF.

The CDR3 loop reads CASSVRRPDRQGEAFF. In DNA, the CDR3 is TGTGCCAGCAGCGTACGTCGACCAGACAGGCAAGGTGAAGCTTTCTTT. This chain uses TRBV9 with TRBJ1-1; tentative D call: TRBD1 (6 bases). The CDR3 length is 16 residues. Trimming pared 1 base from V and 7 bases from J, leaving 20 bases between. Germline V lookup: CDR1 SGDLS, CDR2 YYNGEE.

The chain is built from TRBV7-2 and TRBJ2-7, with TRBD1 matching over 7 bases. The CDR3 is 14 amino acids. With 4 bases clipped from V and 0 bases from J, the junction kept 3 bases outside the gene matches. Germline V gene data show CDR1 as SGHTA and CDR2 as FQGNSA. CDR3 protein: CASSSGQSSYEQYF. Written as DNA, the CDR3 is TGTGCCAGCAGCTCGGGACAGAGCTCCTACGAGCAGTACTTC.

This clone was counted a single time. The rearrangement uses TRBV7-2 and TRBJ1-3, with D uncertain. Germline V gene sequence: CDR1 SGHTA, CDR2 FQGNSA. The V gene lost 5 bases and the J gene lost 2 bases, with 10 bases spanning the gap. The CDR3 extends over 14 amino acids. Written as DNA, the CDR3 is TGTGCCAGCAGCCCCCGAGGCCCTGGAAACACCATATATTTT. Translating gives CASSPRGPGNTIYF.

The chain's CDR3 is CASSLYSGQLLHF. CDR3 coding DNA: TGTGCCAGCAGCCTTTACTCGGGACAGCTGCTCCACTTT. This chain uses TRBV11-3 with TRBJ1-6, with 7 bases lining up with TRBD1. The CDR3 is made up of 13 amino acids. Germline V gene data show CDR1 as SGHNT and CDR2 as YENEEA. Trimming cost V 5 bases and J 16 bases; bases outside gene matches: 11.

The chain is built from TRBV7-2 and TRBJ2-5; 11 nucleotides line up with TRBD1. The CDR3 runs 15 residues. The trim removed 5 bases at V and 0 bases at J, leaving 2 bases unmatched. CDR1 and CDR2 from the germline V gene are SGHTA and FQGNSA. CDR3 protein: CASSRDRGNQETQYF. The CDR3 DNA is TGTGCCAGCAGCAGGGACAGGGGGAACCAAGAGACCCAGTACTTC.

The chain uses TRBV4-3 and TRBJ2-1; D possibly corresponds to TRBD2 (5 bases). Germline V gene lookup returns CDR1 LGHNA and CDR2 YSLEER. The CDR3 length is 15 residues. The V end lost 0 bases, the J end lost 15 bases, and 21 bases lay between the germline ends. In DNA form, the CDR3 reads TGCGCCAGCAGCCAAGATACTTCGCGGGTAACTGAGAGGTTCTTC. It specifies CASSQDTSRVTERFF.

The chain carries TRBV27 and TRBJ2-7; D is unclear. The CDR3 runs 11 residues. Germline loops: CDR1 MNHEY, CDR2 SMNVEV (reference sequence). V was shortened by 6 bases and J by 3 bases, with 6 bases between the two germline ends. CDR3 region: CASSRGYEQYF. DNA of the CDR3: TGTGCCAGCAGCAGAGGCTACGAGCAGTACTTC.

The rearrangement uses TRBV9 and TRBJ1-2; weak D call: TRBD1 (6 bases). V gave up 2 bases and J gave up 4 bases, with 30 bases separating them. The CDR3 totals 20 residues. Germline V gene lookup returns CDR1 SGDLS and CDR2 YYNGEE. The CDR3 sequence is CASSVASLQGNGRNGYGYTF. The DNA for the CDR3 is TGTGCCAGCAGCGTGGCATCTTTACAGGGAAACGGCCGAAATGGCTATGGCTACACCTTC.

The sample holds one count of this clone. The chain has TRBV5-6 and TRBJ2-7; the D is unclear. CDR3 size: 13 residues. Germline V lookup: CDR1 SGHDT, CDR2 YYEEEE. The ends were cut back, 0 bases at V and 4 bases at J, with 8 bases in the middle. Here the CDR3 DNA reads TGTGCCAGCAGCTTGGCCCTGACTTACGAGCAGTACTTC. It specifies CASSLALTYEQYF.

The chain combines TRBV15 with TRBJ1-3; D not certain. Germline V lookup: CDR1 LNHNV, CDR2 YYDKDF (reference sequence). Trimming took 0 bases from V and 8 from J, leaving 17 bases between them. This CDR3 is 16 amino acids long. CDR3 coding DNA: TGTGCCACCAGCAGAGATCGGCTAGGCGCTGCAGACACCATATATTTT. Protein: CATSRDRLGAADTIYF.

The chain is built from TRBV5-1 and TRBJ1-1; TRBD1 matches at 11 bases. CDR1 and CDR2 from the germline V gene are SGHRS and YFSETQ. CDR3 length: 13 residues. The J segment lost 8 bases and the V segment lost 4 bases, leaving 4 bases of the junction unmatched. As DNA, the CDR3 is TGCGCCAGCAGCCCGGACAGGGGGCTAGAAGCTTTCTTT. Its protein is CASSPDRGLEAFF.

The chain combines TRBV7-9 with TRBJ2-7, with D perhaps matching TRBD2 (5 bases). The V gene lost 3 bases and the J gene lost 5 bases, with 8 bases spanning the gap. In germline, CDR1 is SEHNR, CDR2 FQNEAQ (reference sequence). CDR3 length: 12 residues. CDR3 in amino acids: CASSFSGNEQYF. The CDR3 DNA reads TGTGCCAGCAGCTTTTCCGGGAACGAGCAGTACTTC.

The CDR3 is CSGRTGGEQYF. In DNA form, the CDR3 reads TGCAGTGGCCGGACAGGGGGCGAACAGTACTTC. This rearrangement joins TRBV20-1 to TRBJ2-7; 11 bases align to TRBD1. The CDR3 contains 11 residues. After removal of 7 bases from V and 10 bases from J, the junction contained 6 bases not matched to a gene. CDR1 is DFQATT, CDR2 SNEGSKA, per germline (reference sequence).

The chain recombines TRBV7-2 with TRBJ1-4, with D uncertain. V was shortened by 4 bases and J by 8 bases, with 17 bases between the two germline ends. CDR3 length: 15 amino acids. Germline values: CDR1 SGHTA, CDR2 FQGNSA. CDR3 DNA: TGTGCCAGCAGCTCCCTCCCCCGGACTACCGAAAAACTGTTTTTT. Its protein is CASSSLPRTTEKLFF.

Only one count was recorded for this clone. The chain uses TRBV18 and TRBJ2-1, with 8 bases that match TRBD2. V lost 3 bases, J lost 7 bases, and 8 bases stayed unmatched. The CDR3 contains 15 residues. Germline CDR1 reads KGHSH; CDR2 reads LQKENI. The CDR3 spells CASSPGASGSNEQFF. The CDR3 DNA follows: TGTGCCAGCTCACCGGGGGCGAGCGGGAGTAATGAGCAGTTCTTC.

The chain recombines TRBV18 with TRBJ2-7; no clear D. Germline V CDR1 and CDR2: KGHSH, LQKENI. The CDR3 consists of 15 residues. Trimming cost V 6 bases and J 6 bases, with 21 bases left between them. The CDR3 DNA reads TGTGCCAGCTCCCCCGGCGGTGTTGGTTTGGGCGAGCAGTACTTC. Translated, it gives CASSPGGVGLGEQYF.